A single sample is the source of the 17 T cell receptor beta chains below, sequenced in a study of T cells in Graves' hyperthyroidism and ophthalmopathy. Authors of the study amplified TCR beta CDR3 regions from RNA transcripts. The study used the HTBI primer set for a first-round RT-PCR of the TCR CDR3. TCRdb re-called the multiplex PCR reads with MiXCR, one entry per CDR3 protein. The data show about 540,000 distinct CDR3 sequences, just over 45% seen once. The sequencing sample was made of peripheral blood or thyroid tissue (not recorded which). These receptors all stem from a woman younger than 30 with Graves' hyperthyroidism.

Remarks on this clonotype: This clone may be a read error of a much larger clone one base away. The rearrangement links TRBV7-2 to TRBJ2-7; possibly TRBD1 or TRBD2 for D (7 bases each). Trimming took off 7 bases at V and 4 bases at J, with 20 bases between the two ends. CDR3 length: 15 residues. Germline CDR1 SGHTA, CDR2 FQGNSA. Written as DNA, the CDR3 is TGTACCAGCACCCCCGGGGAGGGGGCGCAATACGAGCAGTACTTC. Translation gives CTSTPGEGAQYEQYF.

This chain connects TRBV15 to TRBJ1-1, with D perhaps TRBD1 (6 bases). With 0 bases removed from V and 7 bases from J, the gap between germline ends came to 18 bases. The CDR3 contains 16 residues. Germline lookup yields CDR1 LNHNV and CDR2 YYDKDF (reference sequence). CDR3 sequence (DNA): TGTGCCACCAGCAGAGATGGGGGGGCACCGAGGCTTGAAGCTTTCTTT. Translated, it gives CATSRDGGAPRLEAFF.

This clonotype was observed many times. The rearrangement uses TRBV2 and TRBJ2-3; 8 nucleotides agree with TRBD2. Trimming took 6 bases from V and 9 from J; bases not matched to a gene: 8. The CDR3 is 13 residues long. Germline V gives CDR1 SNHLY, CDR2 FYNNEI. CDR3 DNA sequence: TGTGCCAGCAGCCTCGAGGGACTAGACACGCAGTATTTT. It translates to CASSLEGLDTQYF.

This clonotype has only one observation. A read error may explain this, as a much larger clone is one base away. The gene calls are TRBV7-3 and TRBJ1-1; D might be TRBD1 (5 bases). The V gene lost 8 bases and the J gene lost 5 bases, with 12 bases spanning the gap. The CDR3 is 12 residues long. Germline values: CDR1 SGHTA, CDR2 FQGTGA. In nucleotides, the CDR3 is TGTGCCAGCCAGACAGCGGGAACTGAAGCTTTCTTT. Its translation is CASQTAGTEAFF.

This chain links TRBV20-1 with TRBJ2-6; D remains ambiguous. V dropped 5 bases and J dropped 2 bases, with 4 bases sitting between them. Germline lookup yields CDR1 DFQATT and CDR2 SNEGSKA (reference sequence). The CDR3 contains 12 residues. The CDR3 reads CSAGAGANVLTF. In DNA, the CDR3 is TGCAGTGCTGGGGCTGGGGCCAACGTCCTGACTTTC.

In this sample, this clonotype turned up many times. This chain uses TRBV7-9 with TRBJ1-4; D gene uncertain. In germline, CDR1 is SEHNR, CDR2 FQNEAQ (reference sequence). V gave up 1 base and J gave up 7 bases, with 7 bases separating them. This CDR3 region has 13 residues. The CDR3 DNA reads TGTGCCAGCAGCTTAGACATGGGTGAAAAACTGTTTTTT. Translation gives CASSLDMGEKLFF.

The chain recombines TRBV20-1 with TRBJ2-5, with 7 positions matching TRBD2. This CDR3 contains 14 residues. J gave up 0 bases and V 3 bases, and 4 bases lay outside the gene matches. The germline V gene has CDR1 DFQATT and CDR2 SNEGSKA (reference sequence). The CDR3 region has the DNA TGCAGTGCTAGCTCAAGCGGGAACCAAGAGACCCAGTACTTC. This sequence encodes CSASSSGNQETQYF.

This clonotype was found once. A much larger clone differs by one base, so this may be a read error. The chain has TRBV6-1 and TRBJ2-3; 8 bases are shared with TRBD2. This CDR3 has 14 residues. J was trimmed by 1 base and V by 6 bases; bases with no gene match: 3. Germline V gives CDR1 MNHNS, CDR2 SASEGT. This CDR3 is CASRPTSGTDTQYF. The CDR3 DNA reads TGTGCCAGCAGGCCGACTAGCGGCACAGATACGCAGTATTTT.

This clonotype was seen ten or more times. The J gene is TRBJ2-2, the V gene TRBV20-1; tentative D call: TRBD1 (6 bases). The germline V and J ends were trimmed by 2 bases and 2 bases, with 18 bases remaining between them. This CDR3 contains 17 residues. Germline values: CDR1 DFQATT, CDR2 SNEGSKA (reference sequence). The CDR3 DNA sequence: TGCAGTGCTAGAAGGATGGGGGCTTGGAGTAACACCGGGGAGCTGTTTTTT. This translates into CSARRMGAWSNTGELFF.

This chain uses TRBV7-2 with TRBJ1-6; possible D gene TRBD1, 5 bases. The CDR3 length is 17 residues. Trimming left V 5 bases short and J 6 bases short, with 20 bases between. Per the germline V gene, CDR1 is SGHTA and CDR2 is FQGNSA. The DNA for the CDR3 is TGTGCCAGCAGCGGGGGGACCTGGGAGGGCCGTAATTCACCCCTCCACTTT. Translation gives CASSGGTWEGRNSPLHF.

About this clonotype itself: This CDR3 fails to terminate in the conserved phenylalanine or tryptophan, so it likely reflects a read error. The limits of the CDR3 on the DNA are not certain, so only TCRdb's listed CDR3 is given. The V and J genes are TRBV29-1 and TRBJ1-1. Germline lookup yields CDR1 SQVTM and CDR2 ANQGSEA. The CDR3 is 9 amino acids in total, end residues counted. CDR3 sequence: CSVGRVANY.

This sequence joins TRBV24-1 and TRBJ1-2; 7 bases are a match to TRBD1. With V trimmed by 3 bases and J by 1 base, 4 bases remained unmatched. This CDR3 region has 15 residues. Germline V gene sequence: CDR1 KGHDR, CDR2 SFDVKD. CDR3 amino acids: CATSDDGQDNYGYTF. The CDR3 DNA reads as TGTGCCACCAGTGATGACGGACAGGATAACTATGGCTACACCTTC.

This clonotype was seen ten or more times. The chain uses TRBV27 and TRBJ1-6; 7 bases match TRBD1. This CDR3 spans 14 amino acids. V shed 6 bases, J shed 6 bases, and the junction held 5 bases outside the gene matches. Germline V gene sequence: CDR1 MNHEY, CDR2 SMNVEV (reference sequence). This CDR3 is CASSLGQRNSPLHF. DNA of the CDR3: TGTGCCAGCAGCCTGGGACAGCGTAATTCACCCCTCCACTTT.

In this sample, this clonotype turned up many times. The V gene is TRBV19, the J gene TRBJ2-2, with 7 nucleotides matching TRBD2. The germline V gene has CDR1 LNHDA and CDR2 SQIVND (reference sequence). The CDR3 loop spans 14 amino acids. The trim removed 9 bases at V and 4 bases at J, leaving 8 bases unmatched. The CDR3 bases are TGTGCCAGCAAGCGGGATCGGCTCACCGGGGAGCTGTTTTTT. It is translated as CASKRDRLTGELFF.

This clonotype was detected many times. V usage is TRBV29-1 and J usage is TRBJ2-5, with TRBD1 matching 7 bases. The germline gives CDR1 SQVTM, CDR2 ANQGSEA. The V segment lost 6 bases and the J segment 2 bases; nucleotides outside the gene matches: 3. The CDR3 totals 12 residues. The CDR3 DNA is TGCAGCGTCGTGGACAGGCAAGAGACCCAGTACTTC. This translates into CSVVDRQETQYF.

This clonotype has more than one count but fewer than ten. The chain is built from TRBV20-1 and TRBJ2-7, with TRBD2 identical over 12 bases. The CDR3 spans 14 residues. The ends lost 1 base at V and 6 bases at J; junction bases unmatched: 4. Germline CDR1 DFQATT, CDR2 SNEGSKA (reference sequence). CDR3: CSARGLAGVSEQYF. As DNA, the CDR3 is TGCAGTGCTAGAGGACTAGCGGGAGTTTCCGAGCAGTACTTC.

As regards this clonotype: A single base separates this from a much larger clone, so it may be a read error. This rearrangement joins TRBV7-2 to TRBJ2-5, with D maybe TRBD1 (6 bases). CDR3 length equals 14 residues. In germline, CDR1 is SGHTA, CDR2 FQGNSA. V was cut by 3 bases and J by 4 bases, with 12 bases left in between. CDR3 in amino acids: CASSFQGTRETQYF. In nucleotides, the CDR3 is TGTGCCAGCAGCTTCCAGGGGACCCGAGAGACCCAGTACTTC.